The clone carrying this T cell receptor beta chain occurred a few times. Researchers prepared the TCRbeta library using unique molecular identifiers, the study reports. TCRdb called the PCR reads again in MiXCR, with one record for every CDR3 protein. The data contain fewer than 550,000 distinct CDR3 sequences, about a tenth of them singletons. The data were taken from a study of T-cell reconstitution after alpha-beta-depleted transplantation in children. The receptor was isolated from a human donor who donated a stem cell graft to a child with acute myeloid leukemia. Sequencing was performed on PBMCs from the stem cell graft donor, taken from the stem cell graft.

CDR3 region: CASRGERGGNEQFF. CDR3 bases: TGTGCCAGCAGAGGGGAGCGGGGGGGCAATGAGCAGTTCTTC. This chain connects TRBV6-1 to TRBJ2-1; 10 bases map to TRBD2. The V segment lost 6 bases and the J segment 6 bases; nucleotides outside the gene matches: 5. Germline V CDR1 and CDR2: MNHNS, SASEGT. The CDR3 is made up of 14 amino acids.